This TCR beta chain was captured by sequencing in a study of PD-1 blockade in classical Hodgkin lymphoma (dated by TCRdb to about 2020). Study-wide context: Nivolumab dosing was 3 mg/kg intravenously every 2 weeks, continuing until either disease progression or unacceptable toxicity. The study used CyTOF and TCR beta sequencing to define a peripheral blood immune signature of response to PD-1 blockade in classical Hodgkin lymphoma.

Regarding this clone: Its antigen has not been determined. No quality values exist for individual bases; no much larger clone is one base distant.

CDR1 and CDR2, looked up from the germline V gene, are SGHTA and FQGNSA. Cut back by 5 bases and 0 bases, the V and J ends lie 17 bases apart. CDR3 length: 16 amino acids, cysteine to phenylalanine. Solely the CDR3 DNA is kept, with 48 bases framed from the first base. According to the study, the label for this sample's time point signals: cycle 1 day 1 (C1D1), immediately before nivolumab initiation. Relapse after autologous stem cell transplantation had occurred in all trial patients, and cohorts A, B and C were distinguished by prior brentuximab vedotin exposure. The trial cohort included 45 to 65 patients with relapsed/refractory classical Hodgkin lymphoma, and each patient had a best overall response of complete response, partial response or progressive disease. Trial patients were treated with single-agent nivolumab in the multi-cohort phase II CheckMate 205 trial. An independent review committee assessed best overall response using the 2007 International Working Group response criteria. Trial PBMCs were obtained immediately prior to nivolumab initiation (C1D1) and on therapy at cycle 2 day 1 and cycle 4 day 1. Peripheral blood was collected in 8 mL Vacutainer Cell Preparation Tubes, from which PBMCs were isolated by centrifugation and then cryopreserved.

Beyond this particular receptor, the publication reports: By C4D1, a significant rise was seen in CD4+ TCR diversity but not in CD8+ TCR diversity (p=0.0027 vs p=0.16), and the rise was most apparent among complete responders (p=0.02). Baseline TCR diversity was reported as lower in newly diagnosed patients than in healthy donors, and lower still in relapsed/refractory patients. Lower diversity was observed in patients in whom nivolumab was started less than 1 year after ASCT, and these patients were excluded from later analyses so that confounding by immune reconstitution would be avoided. The study was limited to a single clinical trial cohort, and causes of repertoire differences, possibly disease activity or prior therapy, remained undefined. Trial patients with a complete response had baseline diversity similar to that of newly diagnosed patients, while partial responders and progressors had significantly lower diversity.

The Qiagen DNeasy kit was used to extract genomic DNA from unsorted PBMCs and from the negatively selected CD4+ and CD8+ fractions. TCR beta CDR3 regions were amplified by immunoSEQ multiplex PCR using primers annealing to V and J segments. A synthetic immune receptor repertoire was used to minimize amplification bias, and remaining bias was computationally removed after sequencing. The original pipeline was this. Repertoire diversity was quantified as the Shannon entropy index using custom Python scripts. Unsorted, CD4+ and CD8+ repertoires were analyzed separately, except for combined analyses in which CD4+ and CD8+ sequences were merged in silico. Clonal expansion was defined as at least a 2-fold frequency increase after treatment relative to C1D1, with a pseudocount of 0.5 for undetected baseline clones. Singleton clones were defined as clones with 0 or 1 copy at C1D1, and non-singleton clones were defined as clones with 2 or more copies. Clones expanded in unsorted samples were labelled as CD4+, CD8+ or unknown by matching protein sequences in sorted samples from the same patient. Diversity changes from C1D1 to C4D1 were tested in paired samples using Wilcoxon tests. Not all clones reach the TCRdb copy of this immuneACCESS table, which keeps in-frame sequences only. Checked studies attribute under half of the gap to unresolved V genes and leave the rest unexplained. V and J calls plus clone size are reproduced from that table; the DNA served to infer D and trimming. The sample includes more than 50,000 clones, with 90% observed a single time. The ten largest clones take up approximately 9.8% of the sample.

The specimen comprised peripheral blood mononuclear cells (PBMCs), sampled at baseline. The rearranged chain carries TRBV7-2 and TRBJ2-7; the D region possibly corresponds to TRBD2 (7 bases align). This receptor was obtained from a human donor with classical Hodgkin lymphoma. The DNA sequence is as follows: TGTGCCAGCAGCCAAACCCAACGGGGGGCCTCCTACGAGCAGTACTTC. This encodes CASSQTQRGASYEQYF.